This TCR beta chain came from a study of cytomegalovirus exposure and HLA in healthy donors. The wider study: Among about 200 million T cells, an earlier analysis found 90 million to 130 million unique TCR beta sequences. Drawn from HLA-typed donors, about 85 million unique TCRs were held in an early data release. Findings and limits, study-wide: In a later analysis, a missense DCLRE1C variant was linked to TCR beta V- and J-gene trimming. Donors were assumed by presence/absence analyses to have roughly uniform sequencing depth.

In regard to this clone: Its target is unknown.

Germline CDR1 is LNHDA and CDR2 is SQIVND (reference sequence). The V end was cut by 3 bases, the J end by 5 bases, with 13 bases between. This CDR3 has 14 residues. Both 60 Vbeta primers and 13 Jbeta primers went into the PCR. Assay used: immunoSEQ multiplex PCR; TCRdb lists only in-frame clones, some missing. This table has approximately 240,000 clones, 70% to 85% appearing once. J is TRBJ1-1 and V is TRBV19; D gene uncertain. The receptor was isolated from a woman between 55 and 75 years old in good health and CMV-seropositive. What was sequenced was PBMCs. CDR3 protein: CASSIMTGETEAFF. As DNA, the CDR3 is TGTGCCAGTAGTATCATGACCGGGGAGACTGAAGCTTTCTTT.